The rows below give T cell receptor beta chains drawn from one sample of a study of T cell changes during pregnancy in multiple sclerosis. Profiled with immunoSEQ multiplex PCR; TCRdb holds only in-frame clones, not every one. In the table there are about 40,000 clones, approximately 88% of which are singletons. This specimen consisted of peripheral blood, obtained in the first trimester of pregnancy. The receptors shown here come from a female donor in good health, enrolled as a control in a pregnancy study. Both conserved end residues are part of each CDR3. A D gene is named only where the DNA matches it firmly. Clone size, where shown, is once, few, many, or a class for clones that have expanded.

v_gene: TRBV10-2; abundance: .; d_gene: TRBD1; j_gene: TRBJ2-1; CDR3nt: TGCGCCAGCGGGGGGATACTAGACAGGGGGGGGAATGAGCAGTTCTTC; CDR3aa: CASGGILDRGGNEQFF
v_gene: TRBV2; abundance: .; d_gene: TRBD1; j_gene: TRBJ2-1; CDR3nt: TGTGCCAGCAGTGAAGTAAAAGGGTGGGACAGGGCATTCTTC; CDR3aa: CASSEVKGWDRAFF
v_gene: TRBV11-2; abundance: .; d_gene: TRBD1; j_gene: TRBJ1-1; CDR3nt: TGTGCCAGCAGCTTTCGACAGGGTAACACTGAAGCTTTCTTT; CDR3aa: CASSFRQGNTEAFF
v_gene: TRBV6-5; abundance: .; d_gene: TRBD1; j_gene: TRBJ2-7; CDR3nt: TGTGCCAGCAGTTACTCGAATGACAGGGCCTACGAGCAGTACTTC; CDR3aa: CASSYSNDRAYEQYF
v_gene: TRBV7-2; abundance: once; d_gene: TRBD2; j_gene: TRBJ2-5; CDR3nt: TGTGCCAGCAGCCCCCCGGGACTAGCGGGAGGTGAGACCCAGTACTTC; CDR3aa: CASSPPGLAGGETQYF
v_gene: TRBV2; abundance: .; d_gene: .; j_gene: TRBJ2-7; CDR3nt: TGTGCCAGCAGGCCCGACTTGGGCGAGCAGTACTTC; CDR3aa: CASRPDLGEQYF
v_gene: TRBV30; abundance: few; d_gene: TRBD1; j_gene: TRBJ1-1; CDR3nt: TGTGCCTGGAGGGACAGGATAACTGAAGCTTTCTTT; CDR3aa: CAWRDRITEAFF
v_gene: TRBV7-8; abundance: .; d_gene: TRBD2; j_gene: TRBJ2-3; CDR3nt: TGTGCCAGCAGCTCAGCAGCGGGAGGGATAGATACGCAGTATTTT; CDR3aa: CASSSAAGGIDTQYF
v_gene: TRBV19; abundance: few; d_gene: TRBD1; j_gene: TRBJ1-5; CDR3nt: TGTGCCAGTAGTATAGGCAGGGGGCGCAATCAGCCCCAGCATTTT; CDR3aa: CASSIGRGRNQPQHF
v_gene: TRBV6-1; abundance: few; d_gene: .; j_gene: TRBJ1-1; CDR3nt: TGTGCCAGCAGTGAAGGTTCAGGAAACACTGAAGCTTTCTTT; CDR3aa: CASSEGSGNTEAFF